This T cell receptor beta chain was sequenced for a study of T cells in Graves' hyperthyroidism and ophthalmopathy. This clonotype was seen a few times. The TCR beta CDR3 regions underwent amplification using RNA transcripts as the source. HTBI primers drove first-round RT-PCR of the TCR CDR3. TCRdb passed the multiplex PCR reads through MiXCR, listing each CDR3 protein once. This sample has some 720,000 distinct CDR3 sequences, with about a sixth found just once. Trimming removed 3 bases from V and 2 bases from J, with 14 bases in between. The CDR3 has 15 residues. Germline-derived CDR1 and CDR2 are SGHTA and FQGTGA.

J is TRBJ2-7 and V is TRBV7-3; D might be TRBD2 (6 bases). The receptor's source is a man aged 18-30 years with Graves' hyperthyroidism. Sequenced input: blood. CDR3 loop: CASSLGGGAPYEQYF. Written as DNA, the CDR3 is TGTGCCAGCAGCTTGGGGGGAGGTGCCCCCTACGAGCAGTACTTC. Combining the CDR3 with reference TRBV7-3 and TRBJ2-7 gives the whole variable domain GAGVSQTPSNKVTEKGKYVELRCDPISGHTALYWYRQSLGQGPEFLIYFQGTGAADDSGLPNDRFFAVRPEGSVSTLKIQRTERGDSAVYLCASSLGGGAPYEQYFGPGTRLTVT.